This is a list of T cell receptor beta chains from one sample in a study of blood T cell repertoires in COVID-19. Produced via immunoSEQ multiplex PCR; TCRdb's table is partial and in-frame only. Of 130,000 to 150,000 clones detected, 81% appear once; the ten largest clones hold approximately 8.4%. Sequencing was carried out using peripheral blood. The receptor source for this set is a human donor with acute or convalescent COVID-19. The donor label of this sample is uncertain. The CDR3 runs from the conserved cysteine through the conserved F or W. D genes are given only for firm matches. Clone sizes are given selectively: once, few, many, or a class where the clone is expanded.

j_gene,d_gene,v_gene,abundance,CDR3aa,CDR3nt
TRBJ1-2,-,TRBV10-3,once,CAISDGPRGYTF,TGTGCCATCAGTGATGGGCCCCGCGGCTACACCTTC
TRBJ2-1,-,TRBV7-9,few,CASSLLGVDDEQFF,TGTGCCAGCAGCTTACTCGGGGTAGATGATGAGCAGTTCTTC
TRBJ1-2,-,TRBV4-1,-,CASSLETVNYGYTF,TGCGCCAGCAGCCTGGAGACAGTTAACTATGGCTACACCTTC
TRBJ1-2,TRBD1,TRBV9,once,CASSLDQTGKGYGYTF,TGTGCCAGCAGCCTTGACCAGACAGGGAAGGGCTATGGCTACACCTTC
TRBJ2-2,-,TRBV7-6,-,CASSLDPGAGELFF,TGTGCCAGCAGCTTAGATCCAGGGGCCGGGGAGCTGTTTTTT
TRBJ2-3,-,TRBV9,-,CASSPPGLDSTDTQYF,TGTGCCAGCAGCCCACCCGGACTCGACTCCACAGATACGCAGTATTTT
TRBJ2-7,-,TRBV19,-,CASSIVGAYEQYF,TGTGCCAGTAGTATAGTAGGAGCCTACGAGCAGTACTTC
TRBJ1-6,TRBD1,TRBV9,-,CASSPRQGGRNNSPLHF,TGTGCCAGCAGCCCGCGACAGGGGGGTCGGAATAATTCACCCCTCCACTTT
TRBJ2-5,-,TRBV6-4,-,CASSDSPGVQETQYF,TGTGCCAGCAGTGACTCCCCAGGTGTCCAAGAGACCCAGTACTTC
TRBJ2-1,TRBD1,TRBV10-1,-,CASSRDSSYNEQFF,TGCGCCAGCAGTAGGGACAGCTCCTACAATGAGCAGTTCTTC
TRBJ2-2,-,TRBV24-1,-,CATGRPNTGELFF,TGTGCCACCGGGAGACCGAACACCGGGGAGCTGTTTTTT
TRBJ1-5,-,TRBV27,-,CASSRRGQPQHF,TGTGCCAGCAGTCGGAGAGGTCAGCCCCAGCATTTT
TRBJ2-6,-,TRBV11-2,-,CASLGANVLTF,TGTGCCTCCTTGGGGGCCAACGTCCTGACTTTC
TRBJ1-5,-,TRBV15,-,CATSRVGAVQPQHF,TGTGCCACCAGCAGAGTTGGAGCAGTACAGCCCCAGCATTTT
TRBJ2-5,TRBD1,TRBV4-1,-,CASSQDHRGRETQYF,TGCGCCAGCAGCCAAGATCACAGGGGGCGCGAGACCCAGTACTTC
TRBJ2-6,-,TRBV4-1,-,CASSLVQDTSGANVLTF,TGCGCCAGCAGCCTGGTACAGGACACTTCTGGGGCCAACGTCCTGACTTTC
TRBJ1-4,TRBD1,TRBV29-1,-,CSVRGQGVGNEKLFF,TGCAGCGTTAGGGGACAGGGGGTCGGTAATGAAAAACTGTTTTTT
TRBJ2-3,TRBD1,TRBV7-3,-,CASSLIGQGTDTQYF,TGTGCCAGCAGCTTAATAGGACAGGGCACAGATACGCAGTATTTT
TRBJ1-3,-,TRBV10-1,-,CASSEWGGQQTGNTIYF,TGCGCCAGCAGTGAGTGGGGGGGCCAACAAACCGGAAACACCATATATTTT
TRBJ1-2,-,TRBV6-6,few,CASRAGASGYTF,TGTGCCAGCAGAGCGGGGGCGAGTGGCTACACCTTC
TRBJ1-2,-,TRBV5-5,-,CASSLRDLNYGYTF,TGTGCCAGCAGCTTGCGGGACTTGAACTATGGCTACACCTTC
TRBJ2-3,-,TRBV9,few,CASSKGGGMYTDTQYF,TGTGCCAGCAGCAAGGGGGGAGGGATGTACACAGATACGCAGTATTTT
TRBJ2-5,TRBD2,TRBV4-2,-,CASSLLTSGLQETQYF,TGTGCCAGCAGCCTTCTAACTAGCGGGCTTCAAGAGACCCAGTACTTC
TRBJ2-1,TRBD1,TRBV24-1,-,CATSDPPGQGNEQFF,TGTGCCACCAGTGATCCTCCGGGACAGGGGAATGAGCAGTTCTTC
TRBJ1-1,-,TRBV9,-,CASSVGARTTNTEAFF,TGTGCCAGCAGCGTAGGAGCGAGGACAACGAACACTGAAGCTTTCTTT
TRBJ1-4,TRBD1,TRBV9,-,CASSPQTGFNEKLFF,TGTGCCAGCAGCCCCCAGACAGGGTTTAATGAAAAACTGTTTTTT
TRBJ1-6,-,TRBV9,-,CASSVAQAPYNSPLHF,TGTGCCAGCAGCGTAGCACAGGCGCCCTATAATTCACCCCTCCACTTT
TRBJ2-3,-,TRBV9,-,CASSREGVGDTQYF,TGTGCCAGCAGCCGTGAGGGGGTGGGGGATACGCAGTATTTT
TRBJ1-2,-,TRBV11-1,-,CASSPGGKAYGYTF,TGTGCCAGCAGCCCCGGGGGGAAAGCATATGGCTACACCTTC